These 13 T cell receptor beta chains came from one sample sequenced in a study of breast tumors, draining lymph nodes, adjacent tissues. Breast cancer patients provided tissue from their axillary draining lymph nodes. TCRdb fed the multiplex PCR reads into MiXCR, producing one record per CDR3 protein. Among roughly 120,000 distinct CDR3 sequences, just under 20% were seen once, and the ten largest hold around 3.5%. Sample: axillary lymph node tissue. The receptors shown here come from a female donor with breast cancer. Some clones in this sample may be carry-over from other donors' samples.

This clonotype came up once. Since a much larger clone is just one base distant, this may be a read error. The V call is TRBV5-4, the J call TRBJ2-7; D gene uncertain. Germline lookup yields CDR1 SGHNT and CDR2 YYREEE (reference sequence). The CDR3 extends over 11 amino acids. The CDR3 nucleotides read TGTGCCAGCAGCTTGGGGCGCGAGCAGTGCTTC. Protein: CASSLGREQCF.

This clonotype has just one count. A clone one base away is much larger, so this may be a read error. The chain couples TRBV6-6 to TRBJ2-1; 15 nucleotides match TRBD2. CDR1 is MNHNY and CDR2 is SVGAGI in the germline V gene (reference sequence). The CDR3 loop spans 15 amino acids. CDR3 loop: CASSPGTSGGNEQLF. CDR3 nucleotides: TGTGCCAGCAGCCCCGGGACTAGCGGGGGGAATGAGCAGCTCTTC.

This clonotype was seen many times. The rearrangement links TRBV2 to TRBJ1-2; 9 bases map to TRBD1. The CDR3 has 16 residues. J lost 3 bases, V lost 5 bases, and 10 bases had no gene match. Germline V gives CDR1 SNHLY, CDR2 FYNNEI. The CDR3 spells CASSPDRGVSDYGYTF. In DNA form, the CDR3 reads TGTGCCAGCAGTCCTGACAGGGGGGTATCAGACTATGGCTACACCTTC.

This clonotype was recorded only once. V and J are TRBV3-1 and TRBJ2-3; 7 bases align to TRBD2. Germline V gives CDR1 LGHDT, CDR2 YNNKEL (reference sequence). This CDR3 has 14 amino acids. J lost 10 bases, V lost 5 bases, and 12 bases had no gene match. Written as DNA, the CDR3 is TGTGCCAGCAGCTTAACCGGGACTATTCAGGCGCAGTATTTT. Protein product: CASSLTGTIQAQYF.

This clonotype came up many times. As DNA, the CDR3 is TGCGCCAGCAGCCACCCGGGACAGGGCACATGGGAGCAGTTCTTC. This encodes CASSHPGQGTWEQFF. This chain connects TRBV4-1 to TRBJ2-1; 9 bases agree with TRBD1. J gave up 10 bases and V 3 bases, and 10 bases lay outside the gene matches. The CDR3 runs to 15 residues. The germline V gene has CDR1 MGHRA and CDR2 YSYEKL.

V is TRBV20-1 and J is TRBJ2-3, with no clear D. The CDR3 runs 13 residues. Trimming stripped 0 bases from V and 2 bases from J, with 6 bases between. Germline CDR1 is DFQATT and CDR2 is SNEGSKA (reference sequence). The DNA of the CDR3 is TGCAGTGCTAGAGACCCAGACACAGATACGCAGTATTTT. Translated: CSARDPDTDTQYF.

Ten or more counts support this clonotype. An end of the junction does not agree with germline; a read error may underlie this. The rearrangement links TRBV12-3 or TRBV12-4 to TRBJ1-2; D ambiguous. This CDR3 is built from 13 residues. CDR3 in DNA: TGTGCCAGCCAGGACGGGAGCCTCTATCGCTACACCTTC. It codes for CASQDGSLYRYTF.

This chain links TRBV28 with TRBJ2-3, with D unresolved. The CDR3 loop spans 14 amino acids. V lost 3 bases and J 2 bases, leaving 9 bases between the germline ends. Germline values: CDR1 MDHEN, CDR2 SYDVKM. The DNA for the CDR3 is TGTGCCAGCAGTTTCCGCCTGAACACAGATACGCAGTATTTT. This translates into CASSFRLNTDTQYF. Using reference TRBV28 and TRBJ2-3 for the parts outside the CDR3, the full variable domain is DVKVTQSSRYLVKRTGEKVFLECVQDMDHENMFWYRQDPGLGLRLIYFSYDVKMKEKGDIPEGYSVSREKKERFSLILESASTNQTSMYLCASSFRLNTDTQYFGPGTRLTVL.

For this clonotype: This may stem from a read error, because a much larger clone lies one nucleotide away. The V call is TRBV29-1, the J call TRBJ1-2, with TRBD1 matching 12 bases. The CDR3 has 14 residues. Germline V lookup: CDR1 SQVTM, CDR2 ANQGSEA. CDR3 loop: CGVGGQGARSGYTF. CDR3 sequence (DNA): TGCGGCGTTGGGGGACAGGGGGCAAGGAGTGGCTACACCTTC.

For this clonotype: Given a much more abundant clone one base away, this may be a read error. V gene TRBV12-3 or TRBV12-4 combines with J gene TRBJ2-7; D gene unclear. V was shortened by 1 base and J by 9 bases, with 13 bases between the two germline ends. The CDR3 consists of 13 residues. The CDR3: CASSLGTFLGQYF. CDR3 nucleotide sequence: TGTGCCAGCAGTTTAGGCACTTTCTTAGGGCAGTACTTC.

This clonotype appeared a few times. The CDR3 DNA reads TGTGCCATCAGCGGGACGCACGGCACTGAAGCTTTCTTT. It yields the protein CAISGTHGTEAFF. V and J are TRBV10-3 and TRBJ1-1; tentatively, D is TRBD1 (5 bases). V lost 6 bases to trimming and J lost 4 bases, with 12 bases between them. CDR3 length: 13 residues. From germline, CDR1 is ENHRY and CDR2 SYGVKD.

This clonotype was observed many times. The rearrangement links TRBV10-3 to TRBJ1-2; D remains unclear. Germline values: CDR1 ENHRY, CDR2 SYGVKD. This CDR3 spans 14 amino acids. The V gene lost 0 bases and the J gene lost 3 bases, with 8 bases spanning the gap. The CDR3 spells CAISESPVYYGYTF. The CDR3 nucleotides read TGTGCCATCAGTGAGTCGCCAGTTTACTATGGCTACACCTTC.

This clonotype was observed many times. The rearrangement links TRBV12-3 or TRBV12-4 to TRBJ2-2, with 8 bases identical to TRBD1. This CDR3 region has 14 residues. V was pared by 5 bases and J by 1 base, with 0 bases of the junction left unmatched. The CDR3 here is CASSTGGNTGELFF. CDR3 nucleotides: TGTGCCAGCAGTACAGGGGGGAACACCGGGGAGCTGTTTTTT.